These T cell receptor beta chains were read from a single sample in a study of blood T cell repertoires in COVID-19. The method was immunoSEQ multiplex PCR; TCRdb's version includes in-frame clones alone and lacks a portion of them. The sample consists of tens of thousands of clones, around 70% of them appearing once. The sample consisted of peripheral blood. These receptors came from a woman in her 70s with acute or convalescent COVID-19. The conserved cysteine and the conserved F or W are not part of the CDR3 here.

J gene: TRBJ2-7
V gene: TRBV6-5
CDR3 protein: ASCSSGGSYEQY

J gene: TRBJ2-6
V gene: TRBV5-1
CDR3 protein: ASSLDWAGRSGANVLT

J gene: TRBJ2-3
V gene: TRBV7-9
CDR3 protein: ASSWRGGPVDGTDTQY

J gene: TRBJ2-7
V gene: TRBV7-6
CDR3 protein: ASSQGGGLGYEQY

J gene: TRBJ1-5
V gene: TRBV10-2
CDR3 protein: ATVDRQGPNQPQH

J gene: TRBJ2-1
V gene: TRBV29-1
CDR3 protein: SVEAVSYNEQF

J gene: TRBJ2-2
V gene: TRBV29-1
CDR3 protein: SVTTGTGNGELF

J gene: TRBJ1-2
V gene: TRBV19
CDR3 protein: AIEFRGGYT

J gene: TRBJ2-2
V gene: TRBV24-1
CDR3 protein: ATSPGGNTGELF

J gene: TRBJ1-1
V gene: TRBV30
CDR3 protein: AWNILIGSSEAF

J gene: TRBJ2-2
V gene: TRBV5-4
CDR3 protein: ASSQELTGQAGELF

J gene: TRBJ1-1
V gene: TRBV19
CDR3 protein: ASSRGGWTEAF

J gene: TRBJ2-4
V gene: TRBV30
CDR3 protein: AWSSRYEGH

J gene: TRBJ1-6
V gene: TRBV15
CDR3 protein: ATSRKTSGSVSPLH

J gene: TRBJ1-2
V gene: TRBV6-1
CDR3 protein: ASSEAFPPRSRGNGYT

J gene: TRBJ1-3
V gene: TRBV2
CDR3 protein: ASSVDRTGYTIY

J gene: TRBJ1-5
V gene: TRBV5-1
CDR3 protein: ASSFAGNQPQH

J gene: TRBJ2-7
V gene: TRBV19
CDR3 protein: ASSPTGGVSEQY

J gene: TRBJ1-2
V gene: TRBV29-1
CDR3 protein: SVGAGPAYGYT

J gene: TRBJ1-3
V gene: TRBV9
CDR3 protein: ASSVTGGDGNTIY

J gene: TRBJ1-3
V gene: TRBV24-1
CDR3 protein: ATSDPDRGRPRTYSGNTIY

J gene: TRBJ2-1
V gene: TRBV11-2
CDR3 protein: ASVTRTGYNEQF

J gene: TRBJ1-1
V gene: TRBV3-1/TRBV3-2
CDR3 protein: ASSTYPTTF

J gene: TRBJ1-1
V gene: TRBV6-1
CDR3 protein: ASSEGSAGGRAF

J gene: TRBJ1-2
V gene: TRBV9
CDR3 protein: ASSVGQGVGGYT

J gene: TRBJ1-2
V gene: TRBV19
CDR3 protein: ASSIITGGGGYT

J gene: TRBJ1-3
V gene: TRBV5-1
CDR3 protein: ASSWGQAGNTIY

J gene: TRBJ2-6
V gene: TRBV24-1
CDR3 protein: ATSEGRAGANVLT

J gene: TRBJ2-1
V gene: TRBV9
CDR3 protein: ASSVGQGTMDEQF

J gene: TRBJ2-1
V gene: TRBV6-6
CDR3 protein: ASSYVGRNYNEQF

J gene: TRBJ1-2
V gene: TRBV24-1
CDR3 protein: ATSDQRTGSSYGYT

J gene: TRBJ1-6
V gene: TRBV6-5
CDR3 protein: ASSREQSWGSPLH

J gene: TRBJ2-3
V gene: TRBV5-1
CDR3 protein: ASSLAPTGGTDTQY

J gene: TRBJ2-1
V gene: TRBV4-1
CDR3 protein: ASSQVSSGGSNEQF

J gene: TRBJ1-2
V gene: TRBV6-5
CDR3 protein: ASRVQGGISYT

J gene: TRBJ2-6
V gene: TRBV25-1
CDR3 protein: ASSYSGANVLT

J gene: TRBJ1-4
V gene: TRBV11-1
CDR3 protein: ASSWRGSTNEKLF

J gene: TRBJ2-2
V gene: TRBV29-1
CDR3 protein: SVEGQGSANTGELF

J gene: TRBJ2-2
V gene: TRBV6-1
CDR3 protein: ASSEWAGNTGELF

J gene: TRBJ1-1
V gene: TRBV19
CDR3 protein: ASTLPGRAAF

J gene: TRBJ1-1
V gene: TRBV5-1
CDR3 protein: ASSSRGGQHTEAF

J gene: TRBJ1-6
V gene: TRBV11-3
CDR3 protein: ASSLGGSRSPLH

J gene: TRBJ2-2
V gene: TRBV9
CDR3 protein: ASSVRDTGELF

J gene: TRBJ2-1
V gene: TRBV5-1
CDR3 protein: ASSFRGALRNEQF

J gene: TRBJ1-1
V gene: TRBV5-1
CDR3 protein: ASSFNRGSLEAF

J gene: TRBJ1-4
V gene: TRBV5-1
CDR3 protein: ASSADRGRDEKLF

J gene: TRBJ2-7
V gene: TRBV24-1
CDR3 protein: ATSKGQGSYEQY

J gene: TRBJ1-2
V gene: TRBV29-1
CDR3 protein: SVDSNYGYT

J gene: TRBJ1-1
V gene: TRBV2
CDR3 protein: ATRSAGQGSTEAF

J gene: TRBJ2-5
V gene: TRBV10-3
CDR3 protein: AYRLEALAGGSRTQY

J gene: TRBJ1-4
V gene: TRBV4-1
CDR3 protein: ASSQEVSIVKPNEKLF

J gene: TRBJ1-4
V gene: TRBV9
CDR3 protein: ASSPGGTNEKLF

J gene: TRBJ2-3
V gene: TRBV2
CDR3 protein: ASKGAEIDTQY

J gene: TRBJ2-5
V gene: TRBV24-1
CDR3 protein: ATSDGGTPRWSTQY

J gene: TRBJ2-1
V gene: TRBV24-1
CDR3 protein: ATSAPSGGAHEQF

J gene: TRBJ2-7
V gene: TRBV21-1
CDR3 protein: ASSKTTPREGKQY

J gene: TRBJ1-2
V gene: TRBV12-5
CDR3 protein: ATSQRGYT

J gene: TRBJ1-5
V gene: TRBV5-1
CDR3 protein: ASSPDGQGNQPQH